This TCR beta chain was identified during a study of memory CD4+ T cells and cytomegalovirus serostatus. Overall study context: This sample comes from healthy Belgian adults, roughly 9 CMV seropositive, about 25 seronegative. Study results and limitations: Suggested: most of the CMV-linked TCR signature lies in CD4+ memory cells.

The authors' processing: Out-of-frame sequences were removed, leaving around 2,000,000 distinct TCRbeta sequences. Using immunoSEQ multiplex PCR, the repertoire was profiled, and TCRdb retains in-frame clones only, with some absent. The DNA was the basis for D and trimming; V, J and clone size are from that table. The table has around 57,000 clones, 80% seen once. The sort gate was single viable CD3+CD4+CD8-CD45RO+ cells for memory CD4+ T cells. Serostatus was set by detecting CMV pp150, pp28, p38, p52 IgG. On this clone: Its target is unknown.

The V gene's germline CDR1 is SGHTA and CDR2 FQGTGA. The length of the CDR3 is 15 residues. The J segment lost 3 bases and the V segment lost 4 bases, leaving 7 bases of the junction unmatched. V and J are TRBV7-3 and TRBJ2-3; TRBD2 matches 7 bases. Sequencing input: memory CD4+ T cells from blood. The source of this sequence is an adult in good health and CMV-seronegative. Some clones in this sample may be carry-over from other donors' samples. DNA for the CDR3: TGTGCCAGCAGCTCCAGACTAGCTAAAACAGATACGCAGTATTTT. Its translation: CASSSRLAKTDTQYF.